This TCR beta chain is from a study of blood T cell repertoires in COVID-19. The wider study: Nucleic acid was either cDNA or gDNA, and it came from T cells, B-cell-depleted T cells, or PBMCs.

Libraries were prepared by immunoSEQ multiplex PCR; TCRdb keeps only in-frame clonotypes and omits some of them. The data contain 200,000 to 300,000 clones, 70% to 80% of them singletons. The germline V gene has CDR1 SGHRS and CDR2 YFSETQ. Trimming removed 0 bases from V and 3 bases from J; junction bases left unmatched: 2. The CDR3 length is 15 residues. Remarks on this clone: The same CDR3 can be traced to other DNA sequences in this sample.

The sample taken for sequencing was peripheral blood. The sequence came from a woman of 80 years or more with acute or convalescent COVID-19. The chain employs TRBV5-1 and TRBJ2-7; TRBD2 matches at 11 bases. The CDR3 spells CASSLGGTSGYEQYF. The CDR3 DNA reads TGCGCCAGCAGCTTGGGTGGGACTAGCGGCTACGAGCAGTACTTC.